The TCR beta chain under discussion was sequenced for a study of OX40 agonist ivuxolimab in advanced cancers. The wider study: Prior therapy, whether anti-PD-1, anti-PD-L1 or anti-CTLA-4, was allowed, and roughly 40% had some. Study observations and caveats: The study observed clonal expansion of CD4+ and CD8+ blood T cells by week 6 at 0.1 to 3.0 mg/kg. Expanded clones tended on average to be more numerous among CD8+ T cells than CD4+.

Remarks on this clone: The antigen is undetermined.

Libraries were prepared by immunoSEQ multiplex PCR; TCRdb keeps only in-frame clonotypes and omits some of them. The sample shows 20,000 to 25,000 clones, 90% to 95% of them seen only once. The CDR3 has 16 residues. Looked up from germline, CDR1 is SEHNR and CDR2 is FQNEAQ (reference sequence). The V segment lost 5 bases and the J segment 7 bases; nucleotides outside the gene matches: 11. Sequenced here: CD4+ or CD8+ T cells sorted from blood, sampled in a trial of the OX40 agonist ivuxolimab. This clonotype originated in an adult with an advanced solid tumor such as melanoma, head and neck, liver or kidney cancer. V gene TRBV7-9 combines with J gene TRBJ1-4; 9 bases map to TRBD1. The CDR3 coding sequence is TGTGCCAGCAGCGTCGTCACAGGGGGCTCTTTTGAAAAACTGTTTTTT. Encoded protein: CASSVVTGGSFEKLFF. The full variable domain, completed using reference TRBV7-9 and TRBJ1-4, is DTGVSQNPRHKITKRGQNVTFRCDPISEHNRLYWYRQTLGQGPEFLTYFQNEAQLEKSRLLSDRFSAERPKGSFSTLEIQRTEQGDSAMYLCASSVVTGGSFEKLFFGSGTQLSVL.